This T cell receptor beta chain was recorded in a study of blood T cell repertoires in COVID-19. Study details: Samples came from the United States, Italy and Spain, spanning acute and convalescent COVID-19. The cDNA or gDNA used as material had been derived from T cells, B-cell-depleted T cells, or PBMCs.

Method: immunoSEQ multiplex PCR; TCRdb's copy keeps in-frame clones and lacks some. Of 85,000 to 95,000 clones detected, around 87% appear once; the ten largest clones hold approximately 7%. V dropped 5 bases and J dropped 5; count of bases not matched to a gene: 8. Germline V CDR1 and CDR2: SGHVS, FQNEAQ. The CDR3 covers 15 residues. The sample taken for sequencing was peripheral blood. This sequence was found in a human donor with acute or convalescent COVID-19. The donor label of this sample is uncertain. This chain connects TRBV7-8 to TRBJ1-5, with 8 bases matching TRBD1. The CDR3 coding sequence is TGTGCCAGCAGCCCGGGACAGGCCGCCGATCAGCCCCAGCATTTT. Protein: CASSPGQAADQPQHF.